The rows below give T cell receptor beta chains drawn from one sample of a study of cytomegalovirus exposure and HLA in healthy donors. Only in-frame clones appear in the TCRdb table, and some are missing; sequencing was by immunoSEQ multiplex PCR. In the table there are roughly 120,000 clones, about 81% of which are singletons. The specimen was PBMCs. The receptors come from a woman aged 25 to 39 in good health and CMV-seronegative. CDR3s include the opening cysteine and the closing phenylalanine or tryptophan. The order of the fields is J gene, V gene, D gene, clone size, CDR3 DNA, CDR3 protein. The D gene is left open where the match is weak. Rows give clone size only sometimes, using once, few, many, or a class for an expanded clone.

>TRBJ2-2|TRBV4-1|TRBD1|.
TGCGCCAGCAGCTTCGGACAGGGCCGTAACCACGGGGAGCTGTTTTTT
CASSFGQGRNHGELFF
>TRBJ1-6|TRBV11-2|.|.
TGTGCCAGCAGTACTCAACAGGGTACACAAGGGGCACCCCTCCACTTT
CASSTQQGTQGAPLHF
>TRBJ2-1|TRBV4-1|TRBD2|.
TGCGCCAGCAGCCAGTCCGGGACTAGCGGGGTCAATGAGCAGTTCTTC
CASSQSGTSGVNEQFF
>TRBJ1-2|TRBV4-2|TRBD1|.
TGTGCCAGCAGCCAAGATGGGGCAGGGGGCAGTGGCTACACCTTC
CASSQDGAGGSGYTF
>TRBJ2-2|TRBV7-3|.|.
TGTGCCAGCAGCCTAGGAGCCGGGGAGCTGTTTTTT
CASSLGAGELFF
>TRBJ2-1|TRBV18|TRBD2|.
TGTGCCAGCTCACCAATGACTAGCGGGGATGAGCAGTTCTTC
CASSPMTSGDEQFF
>TRBJ2-2|TRBV30|TRBD1|.
TGTGCCTGGAGCGACGGGACAGGGGTGACCGGGGAGCTGTTTTTT
CAWSDGTGVTGELFF
>TRBJ2-2|TRBV12-5|.|.
TGTGCTAGTGGTTCCCCTGGGGTAGCGCTGAACACCGGGGAGCTGTTTTTT
CASGSPGVALNTGELFF
>TRBJ1-2|TRBV5-5|TRBD1|.
TGTGCCAGCAGCTTGGCCCCATCCCAGGGGGGTGGTGGCTACACCTTC
CASSLAPSQGGGGYTF
>TRBJ2-2|TRBV27|TRBD2|.
TGTGCCAGCAGTTTGTTCAGTAGCGGGAGTTGGGACACCGGGGAGCTGTTTTTT
CASSLFSSGSWDTGELFF
>TRBJ1-2|TRBV5-4|.|.
TGTGCCAGCAGCTTGGAGGCAGCAGGCGGCTACACCTTC
CASSLEAAGGYTF
>TRBJ1-2|TRBV28|TRBD1|.
TGTGCCAGCAGTTTACCCAACCCCAGGGGGCTTAACTATGGCTACACCTTC
CASSLPNPRGLNYGYTF
>TRBJ2-3|TRBV7-6|TRBD2|few
TGTGCCAGCAGCTTGCTAGCGGGAGGCACTAGCACAGATACGCAGTATTTT
CASSLLAGGTSTDTQYF
>TRBJ2-5|TRBV11-2|.|.
TGTGCCAGCAGCTTAGAACACCTAGAGACCCAGTACTTC
CASSLEHLETQYF
>TRBJ1-2|TRBV29-1|.|.
TGCAGCGTTGAAGGAGGATTTGGAAAAATACCCTATGGCTACACCTTC
CSVEGGFGKIPYGYTF
>TRBJ2-5|TRBV7-8|TRBD1|.
TGTGCCAGCAGCTTAGCGGGGACAGGGTGGTACTTC
CASSLAGTGWYF
>TRBJ1-5|TRBV4-2|TRBD1|few
TGTGCCAGCAGCCAGTATTACAGGGGCTTTAGCAATCAGCCCCAGCATTTT
CASSQYYRGFSNQPQHF
>TRBJ1-3|TRBV6-1|.|.
TGTGCCAGCAGTCGACAAAGCTCTGGAAACACCATATATTTT
CASSRQSSGNTIYF
>TRBJ1-2|TRBV5-1|.|.
TGCGCCAGCAGCTTGATGGGAGACTATGGCTACACCTTC
CASSLMGDYGYTF
>TRBJ2-5|TRBV13|TRBD2|.
TGTGCCAGCAGCATTAGCGGGGGGGAGCCGGGGTGGACCCAGTACTTC
CASSISGGEPGWTQYF
>TRBJ1-5|TRBV4-1|TRBD1|.
TGCGCCAGCAGCCAAGAGACAGGGCACAACAATCAGCCCCAGCATTTT
CASSQETGHNNQPQHF
>TRBJ2-7|TRBV30|TRBD1|.
TGTGCCTGGAGTGTGAGGACAGGCCTCTCCTACGAGCAGTACTTC
CAWSVRTGLSYEQYF
>TRBJ1-2|TRBV5-1|TRBD1|.
TGCGCCAGCAGCCCCGGACAGGGGAACTATGGCTACACCTTC
CASSPGQGNYGYTF
>TRBJ1-5|TRBV27|.|.
TGTGCCAGCAGTTTATTCGGCAGGGGTGTCGGTCAGCCCCAGCATTTT
CASSLFGRGVGQPQHF
>TRBJ2-2|TRBV2|TRBD1|.
TGTGCCAGCAGTCTACAGGGGTACGGGGAGCTGTTTTTT
CASSLQGYGELFF
>TRBJ2-3|TRBV5-1|TRBD2|.
TGCGCCAGCACGGCTAGCGGGAGGAGCACAGATACGCAGTATTTT
CASTASGRSTDTQYF
>TRBJ1-1|TRBV5-1|.|.
TGCGCCAGCAGCTTTGCCGGGAACACTGAAGCTTTCTTT
CASSFAGNTEAFF
>TRBJ1-2|TRBV7-2|.|.
TGTGCCAGCAGCTTAGGTGGTTCAGCGCGTGACGGCTACACCTTC
CASSLGGSARDGYTF
>TRBJ2-3|TRBV9|.|.
TGTGCCAGCAGCGTAGCTAGGGGAAGCCCAGATACGCAGTATTTT
CASSVARGSPDTQYF
>TRBJ1-5|TRBV2|.|.
TGTGCCAGCAGTGTATTGGAGGATCAGCCCCAGCATTTT
CASSVLEDQPQHF
>TRBJ1-5|TRBV6-5|.|.
TGTGCCAGCAGTTACAGGGGGTATAGCAATCAGCCCCAGCATTTT
CASSYRGYSNQPQHF
>TRBJ1-1|TRBV27|.|.
TGTGCCAGCAGTTTCCAGGGTCTGAACACTGAAGCTTTCTTT
CASSFQGLNTEAFF
>TRBJ2-3|TRBV5-1|TRBD2|.
TGCGCCAGCAGCTCAGGACTAGCGGGGGAGGGGGGTACGCAGTATTTT
CASSSGLAGEGGTQYF
>TRBJ1-2|TRBV2|.|.
TGTGCCAGCAGTGAGATCCCGGGAGGCTACACCTTC
CASSEIPGGYTF
>TRBJ1-4|TRBV6-1|.|once
TGTGCCAGCAGGCCGACAGGTAGTTTTGAAAAACTGTTTTTT
CASRPTGSFEKLFF
>TRBJ1-6|TRBV18|.|.
TGTGCCAGCTCACCATACAGCCCCGAAGGTCTTAATTCACCCCTCCACTTT
CASSPYSPEGLNSPLHF
>TRBJ2-3|TRBV5-4|TRBD2|once
TGTGCCAGCAGCTTTCGACTAGCGGCCAACACAGATACGCAGTATTTT
CASSFRLAANTDTQYF
>TRBJ2-7|TRBV7-3|.|.
TGTGCCAGCAGCTTTACAGGGAAGGGCGAGCAGTACTTC
CASSFTGKGEQYF
>TRBJ1-6|TRBV6-6|TRBD1|.
TGTGCCAGCAGGGGGGACAGGGATAGTTCACCCCTCCACTTT
CASRGDRDSSPLHF
>TRBJ2-4|TRBV28|.|few
TGTGCCAGCAGTTTCGGTAGGGGGTCGTACATTCAGTACTTC
CASSFGRGSYIQYF
>TRBJ1-1|TRBV29-1|.|.
TGCAGCGTTGAAGAGGAGGGAAACACTGAAGCTTTCTTT
CSVEEEGNTEAFF
>TRBJ1-2|TRBV29-1|.|.
TGCAGCGTTGAAGATGTCAGTTATGGCTACACCTTC
CSVEDVSYGYTF
>TRBJ2-5|TRBV9|TRBD2|.
TGTGCCAGCAGCGTAGGGGGGGCGGGAGGGCCCCTAGAGACCCAGTACTTC
CASSVGGAGGPLETQYF
>TRBJ1-2|TRBV28|.|.
TGTGCCAGCAGTTTAGGGGACACCTCTAACTATGGCTACACCTTC
CASSLGDTSNYGYTF
>TRBJ1-3|TRBV6-5|.|.
TGTGCCAGCACCAATCACAGGGCTTCTGGAAACACCATATATTTT
CASTNHRASGNTIYF
>TRBJ2-3|TRBV19|.|.
TGTGCCAGTAGTCCAAGGGGCCCCACAGATACGCAGTATTTT
CASSPRGPTDTQYF
>TRBJ2-5|TRBV7-2|TRBD2|.
TGTGCCAGCAGCTTACGGGGACTAGTAGAAGAGACCCAGTACTTC
CASSLRGLVEETQYF
>TRBJ1-1|TRBV6-1|.|few
TGTGCCAGCAGTGATGGAGTTTTCGCCGGGGGGAACACTGAAGCTTTCTTT
CASSDGVFAGGNTEAFF
>TRBJ2-2|TRBV7-2|.|.
TGTGCCAGCAGCTTAGCGGGGGGGAACACCGGGGAGCTGTTTTTT
CASSLAGGNTGELFF
>TRBJ1-2|TRBV6-1|.|.
TGTGCCAGCAGTGAAGCGTATATAAACTATGGCTACACCTTC
CASSEAYINYGYTF
>TRBJ1-4|TRBV30|.|few
TGTGCCTGGAGTGTCGGGGGTAATGAAAAACTGTTTTTT
CAWSVGGNEKLFF
>TRBJ1-5|TRBV29-1|.|.
TGCAGCGTCGCTACCTCTCGGGGGAGCAATCAGCCCCAGCATTTT
CSVATSRGSNQPQHF
>TRBJ2-1|TRBV5-1|.|.
TGCGCCAGCAGCTCTATCCTTAACAATGAGCAGTTCTTC
CASSSILNNEQFF
>TRBJ1-1|TRBV7-2|TRBD1|.
TGTGCCAGCAGCTCGGACAGGAGGGGCACTGAAGCTTTCTTT
CASSSDRRGTEAFF
>TRBJ2-5|TRBV5-1|.|.
TGCGCCAGCAGGTTTGGGCCCCAAGAGACCCAGTACTTC
CASRFGPQETQYF
>TRBJ1-3|TRBV18|TRBD1|.
TGTGCCAGCTTAAACAGGGGGCGAAACACCATATATTTT
CASLNRGRNTIYF
>TRBJ1-1|TRBV6-5|.|few
TGTGCCAGCAGTTCCTTCAGGGGGAACACTGAAGCTTTCTTT
CASSSFRGNTEAFF
>TRBJ2-1|TRBV7-8|TRBD2|.
TGTGCCAGCAGCTTCAAGGCTAGCGGGAGGACTGAGCAGTTCTTC
CASSFKASGRTEQFF
>TRBJ1-2|TRBV10-2|TRBD1|.
TGCGCCAGCACGACAGGGAGAAACTATGGCTACACCTTC
CASTTGRNYGYTF
>TRBJ2-2|TRBV5-1|TRBD1|.
TGCGCCAGCAGCTTGACACAGGGGTCCGGTACGCAGAACACCGGGGAGCTGTTTTTT
CASSLTQGSGTQNTGELFF